The count of the clone carrying this T cell receptor (beta chain) is one. Germline lookup yields CDR1 LNHDA and CDR2 SQIVND (reference sequence). V was shortened by 6 bases and J by 6 bases, with 15 bases between the two germline ends. This CDR3 is built from 14 residues. The source of the sample is a study of T cell responses to AZD1222 COVID-19 vaccine. Measured with immunoSEQ multiplex PCR; TCRdb has only the in-frame clones, and not every one. The sample lists some 92,000 clones, about 93% seen once, with 5.2% in the top ten. The chain employs TRBV19 and TRBJ1-5, with D unresolved. The source material was peripheral blood, sampled on day 0 of MenACWY control vaccination. The receptor was derived from an adult in good health. As DNA, the CDR3 is TGTGCCAGTAGGGCTCGGGAGGAAAGTCAGCCCCAGCATTTT. Translated, it gives CASRAREESQPQHF.